This T cell receptor beta chain was retrieved from a study of T cell responses to AZD1222 COVID-19 vaccine. Overall study findings and caveats: Nearly half of the spike-specific TCRs reportedly recognize variant regions that carry no mutations. Sampled repertoires all dated from after the peak T cell response. With two AZD1222 doses given, Spike-specific TCR breadth and depth both rose. Among those given AZD1222, only 6 or 7 were seropositive at baseline.

This clone was seen more than once but under ten times. Its antigen is currently unknown. Trimming removed 3 bases from V and 8 bases from J, with 17 bases in between. This CDR3 comprises 16 residues. The germline CDR1 and CDR2 sequences are MNHNS and SASEGT. Repertoires were generated with immunoSEQ multiplex PCR, while TCRdb's copy carries only in-frame clones and drops some. The data show around 81,000 clones, under 95% seen once. The receptor was derived from an adult who received the AZD1222 COVID-19 vaccine. This specimen consisted of peripheral blood, obtained 28 days after the second AZD1222 dose. The V gene is TRBV6-1, the J gene TRBJ1-6; possible D gene TRBD1, 6 bases. As DNA, the CDR3 is TGTGCCAGCAGTGATTCTGCTCACACAGGGTATTCACCCCTCCACTTT. It specifies CASSDSAHTGYSPLHF.